This T cell receptor beta chain was recovered during a study of identical twins. Losses at the gene ends were 4 bases for V and 7 bases for J; bases not matched to a gene: 6. The germline V gene has CDR1 SNHLY and CDR2 FYNNEI. The CDR3 extends over 14 amino acids. This clonotype was detected a few times. Its antigen is unidentified. All of the donors were Caucasians in good health. A universal primer binding site was introduced by template switching. The final cDNA contained unique molecular identifiers. TCRdb itself ran the 5' RACE reads through MiXCR, one entry per CDR3 protein. The table lists 500,000 to 650,000 distinct CDR3 sequences, under 8.5% of them singletons, with around 1.6% in the top ten. General study findings and limits: With abundant cord blood beta clonotypes, insertions were fewer; memory repertoires showed no such pattern. There is a chance that invariant MAIT and iNKT cells partially muddied zero-insertion analyses.

The data were also submitted as part of a second study, on yellow fever vaccine responses in identical twins.

Input material: PBMCs. The sequence was collected from a woman younger than 30 in good health. This chain connects TRBV2 to TRBJ1-1, with TRBD1 matching over 10 bases. CDR3: CASSGQGAVIEAFF. In DNA form, the CDR3 reads TGTGCCAGCAGTGGACAGGGGGCTGTGATTGAAGCTTTCTTT.